A single sample is the source of the 10 T cell receptor beta chains below, sequenced in a study of blood T cells in healthy people across ages. It was with a sample-barcoded 5' primer and a J-beta primer mix that a second PCR of roughly 7 to 12 cycles was run. TCRdb ran MiXCR on the 5' RACE reads and lists one entry per CDR3 protein. The table lists fewer than 1,000,000 distinct CDR3 sequences, about 42% of them singletons. Material for sequencing was blood. The receptor source for this set is a man aged 55 to 69 in good health.

The CDR3 loop is CASSLAADNTIYF. In DNA form, the CDR3 reads TGTGCCAGCAGTTTAGCGGCGGACAACACCATATATTTT. The chain carries TRBV12-3 or TRBV12-4 and TRBJ1-3; D unclear. V lost 0 bases to trimming and J lost 7 bases, with 7 bases between them. The CDR3 runs to 13 residues.

This clonotype was detected a few times. This chain joins TRBV12-3 or TRBV12-4 and TRBJ2-7, with a possible D match to TRBD1 (6 bases). CDR3 length: 19 residues. Between the trimmed V and J ends, which lost 6 bases and 5 bases, there was a span of 32 bases. The CDR3 region has the DNA TGTGCCAGCAGCCAATGGCGCAGGGGCTTTAATCCTGTAGGTGACGAGCAGTACTTC. Protein product: CASSQWRRGFNPVGDEQYF.

The chain is built from TRBV27 and TRBJ2-3; 14 positions agree with TRBD2. The CDR3 is 18 residues long. The V gene end was trimmed by 8 bases and the J gene end by 0 bases; junction bases not matched to a gene: 10. Germline CDR1 reads MNHEY; CDR2 reads SMNVEV (reference sequence). The CDR3 DNA reads as TGTGCCAGCCGACCGGGACTAGCGGGGGAGCTTAGCACAGATACGCAGTATTTT. Protein product: CASRPGLAGELSTDTQYF.

The table lists this clonotype with many counts. The genes are TRBV20-1 and TRBJ2-1; tentative D call: TRBD2 (6 bases). V shed 4 bases and J shed 1 base, with 8 bases lying between them. CDR3 length: 13 residues. The germline V gene has CDR1 DFQATT and CDR2 SNEGSKA (reference sequence). This chain's CDR3 is CSATGLSYNEQFF. CDR3 coding DNA: TGCAGTGCTACCGGACTATCCTACAATGAGCAGTTCTTC.

The chain is built from TRBV20-1 and TRBJ2-1; 10 bases line up with TRBD2. J lost 8 bases, V lost 5 bases, and 12 bases had no gene match. The germline V gene encodes CDR1 DFQATT and CDR2 SNEGSKA (reference sequence). This CDR3 contains 15 residues. CDR3 residues: CSAGKRGGLLDEQFF. In nucleotides, the CDR3 is TGCAGTGCTGGGAAGCGGGGGGGCCTTTTGGATGAGCAGTTCTTC.

The chain uses TRBV6-2 or TRBV6-3 and TRBJ2-1; 9 nucleotides match TRBD1. In germline, CDR1 is MNHEY, CDR2 SVGEGT. The trim removed 0 bases at V and 10 bases at J, leaving 10 bases unmatched. The CDR3 totals 16 residues. CDR3 coding DNA: TGTGCCAGCAGTTACTCGGGCAGACAGGGGGTTTACGAGCAGTTCTTC. This gives the protein CASSYSGRQGVYEQFF.

The table lists this clonotype with a count of one. A read error is possible here, since a much larger clone lies one base away. The V gene is TRBV20-1, the J gene TRBJ2-5; D not certain. The DNA matches TRBJ2-7 better at its end, which makes the J call doubtful. This CDR3 is 11 amino acids long. Germline V gives CDR1 DFQATT, CDR2 SNEGSKA (reference sequence). The CDR3 region has the DNA TGCAGTGCTTCAGATCCCTACGAGCAGTACTTC. Translation: CSASDPYEQYF.

The chain has TRBV12-3 or TRBV12-4 and TRBJ2-5; D gene unclear. V gave up 3 bases and J gave up 11 bases, with 16 bases separating them. This CDR3 spans 13 amino acids. In nucleotides, the CDR3 is TGTGCCAGCAGTTTCCCCGGAAACAATGAGCAGTACTTC. Translating it yields CASSFPGNNEQYF.

There are a few counts of this clonotype. The V call is TRBV7-2, the J call TRBJ2-5; D possibly corresponds to TRBD2 (6 bases). The CDR3 extends over 16 amino acids. Germline loops: CDR1 SGHTA, CDR2 FQGNSA. V was pared by 5 bases and J by 2 bases, with 18 bases between. In nucleotides, the CDR3 is TGTGCCAGCAGCAAGAGACTAGACACTCTTCAAGAGACCCAGTACTTC. Encoded protein: CASSKRLDTLQETQYF.

Many counts were recorded for this clonotype. The chain is built from TRBV24-1 and TRBJ1-3; D remains unclear. This CDR3 has 13 residues. V gave up 8 bases and J gave up 0 bases, with 7 bases separating them. Germline values: CDR1 KGHDR, CDR2 SFDVKD. CDR3 bases: TGTGCCACCACGCACAGCTCTGGAAACACCATATATTTT. Protein: CATTHSSGNTIYF.